This T cell receptor beta chain stems from a study of shared clonotypes between healthy human individuals. Healthy and HIV-negative, the adult donors had no recent acute infections or vaccinations. Measured with immunoSEQ multiplex PCR; TCRdb has only the in-frame clones, and not every one. The sample contains about 1.5 million clones, 95% to 99% of which appear only once. With regard to this clone: The antigen remains undetermined.

The germline V gene has CDR1 SGHNT and CDR2 YYREEE (reference sequence). The V gene end was trimmed by 4 bases and the J gene end by 7 bases; junction bases not matched to a gene: 5. This CDR3 region has 15 residues. General observations from the study: Estimated richness was generally greater in naive than memory subsets. Sampling used blood alone; tissue repertoires probably differ. Around 5% of naive CD4 clonotypes were common to four donors.

Material: naive CD4+ T cells sorted from blood. Indicated subset: CD45RA+ positively selected. The TCR comes from a young man in good health. The chain combines TRBV5-4 with TRBJ2-2; 12 bases fit TRBD2. The CDR3 sequence is CASSLAGGLGGELFF. DNA of the CDR3: TGTGCCAGCAGCCTAGCGGGAGGGCTTGGCGGGGAGCTGTTTTTT.